The source of this T cell receptor (delta chain) is a study of gamma-delta chains in newborns, infants, children. The overall study: Microbial exposure reportedly drives polyclonal innate γδ T cell expansion after birth.

TCRdb used CATT to re-call clones from the reads. Here the sample spans about 6,900 delta-chain clones, under 2.5% being singletons. A remark on this clone: There is a difference at residue 3 between the TCRdb protein and the DNA translation, so the protein given here was translated from the DNA.

Germline CDR1 is GEAIGNYY and CDR2 is EKD. The CDR3 has 14 amino acids. The TCR originated in a child who was a newborn, infant or young child, either healthy, febrile or measles-vaccinated (not recorded which). The rearrangement joins TRDV2 to TRDJ2; 8 nucleotides line up with TRDD3. The sample consisted of blood. This CDR3 is CAWDTGGLTAQLFF. The CDR3 region has the DNA TGTGCCTGGGACACTGGGGGTTTGACAGCACAACTCTTCTTT.